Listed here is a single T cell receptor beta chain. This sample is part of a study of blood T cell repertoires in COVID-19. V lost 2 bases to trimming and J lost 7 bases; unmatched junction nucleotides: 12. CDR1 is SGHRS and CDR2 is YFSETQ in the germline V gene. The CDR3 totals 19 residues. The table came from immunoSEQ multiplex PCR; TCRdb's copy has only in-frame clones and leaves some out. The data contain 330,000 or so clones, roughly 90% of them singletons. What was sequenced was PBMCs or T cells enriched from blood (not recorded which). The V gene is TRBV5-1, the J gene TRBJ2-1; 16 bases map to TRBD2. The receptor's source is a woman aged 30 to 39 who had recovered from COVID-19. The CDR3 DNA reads TGCGCCAGCAGCTTCCGTCCCGGGACTAGCGGGAGGGTTTATAATGAGCAGTTCTTC. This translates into CASSFRPGTSGRVYNEQFF.